This record looks at one TCR beta chain sequence and its context. Its antigen remains unidentified. The sample is drawn from a study of CD8 T cells in ankylosing spondylitis. Study results and limitations: Characteristic, it appeared, of ankylosing spondylitis blood was a TCR beta motif of eight highly homologous variants. Matched ankylosing spondylitis synovial fluid reportedly showed significant enrichment of disease-linked clones. Those disease-linked clones were CD8+; they were also relatively rare in peripheral blood.

TCRdb passed the 5' RACE reads through MiXCR, listing each CDR3 protein once. Of 100,000 or so distinct CDR3 sequences detected, around 8.5% appear once; the ten largest clones hold about 31%. Losses at the gene ends were 5 bases for V and 3 bases for J; bases not matched to a gene: 10. The CDR3 has 15 amino acids. Germline assignment: CDR1 SGHAT and CDR2 FQNNGV. The sequence came from a male donor with ankylosing spondylitis. This sequence joins TRBV11-2 and TRBJ2-7, with 7 bases fitting TRBD2. Sequencing was carried out using blood, either unsorted or a sorted T cell fraction (not recorded which). In DNA, the CDR3 is TGTGCCAGCAGCCCATGGGGGGAGGGCGGCTACGAGCAGTACTTC. This gives the protein CASSPWGEGGYEQYF.